This entry concerns a single T cell receptor (beta chain). Its antigen is unidentified. This record belongs to a study of response to subunit inactivated influenza vaccine. The study, taken as a whole, reports: Only a handful of new T cells, the authors suggested, are recruited with each seasonal influenza vaccination.

One entry per CDR3 protein, called by TCRdb with MiXCR from the RT-PCR reads. Of hundreds of thousands of distinct CDR3 sequences in the sample, about 25% were seen once. Germline V gene data show CDR1 as SGHTA and CDR2 as FQGNSA. V was trimmed by 5 bases and J by 2 bases, leaving 10 bases between them. The CDR3 length is 14 residues. The V and J genes are TRBV7-2 and TRBJ2-1; D is unclear. The TCR sequence derives from a man aged 45 to 65 who received an inactivated influenza vaccine. The sample in question was CD4+ T cells sorted from PBMCs, obtained 4 to 6 days after vaccination. CDR3 sequence (DNA): TGTGCCAGCAGCCCCTCCGGTACCTACAATGAGCAGTTCTTC. Encoded protein: CASSPSGTYNEQFF. Full variable domain (rest looked up from reference TRBV7-2 and TRBJ2-1): GAGVSQSPSNKVTEKGKDVELRCDPISGHTALYWYRQSLGQGLEFLIYFQGNSAPDKSGLPSDRFSAERTGGSVSTLTIQRTQQEDSAVYLCASSPSGTYNEQFFGPGTRLTVL.